The sequence of this TCR beta chain was determined in a study of T cells after yellow fever vaccination. Study observations and caveats: A small share of clonotypes appeared in both CD4 and CD8 compartments.

This clonotype was recorded many times. No antigen is known for it. V lost 3 bases and J lost 4, with 8 bases in between. The CDR3 runs 13 residues. Germline V CDR1 and CDR2: MNHEY, SVGEGT. TCRdb ran MiXCR on the 5' RACE reads and lists one entry per CDR3 protein. The repertoire consists of 340,000 or so distinct CDR3 sequences, with approximately 12% occurring once and the leading ten covering 3.2%. The TCR was taken from a man between 18 and 29 years old who received the YFV17D yellow fever vaccine. The V gene is TRBV6-2 or TRBV6-3, the J gene TRBJ2-3, with a possible D match to TRBD2 (6 bases). Sequenced here: CD4+ T cells sorted from PBMCs, sampled 15 days after the yellow fever booster vaccination. CDR3 nucleotide sequence: TGTGCCAGCAGTTATGGAGGGGCAGATACGCAGTATTTT. Its translation is CASSYGGADTQYF.